The entry below describes one T cell receptor (beta chain). Its antigen is unidentified. This record belongs to a study of cytomegalovirus exposure and HLA in healthy donors. Study results and caveats: V segments that were indistinguishable, TRBV6-2 and TRBV6-3 among them, were omitted from analysis.

60 Vbeta and 13 Jbeta primers were used in PCR. Repertoires were generated with immunoSEQ multiplex PCR, while TCRdb's copy carries only in-frame clones and drops some. Of more than 150,000 clones detected, around 80% appear once; the ten largest clones hold 1.4% to 1.5%. The germline V gene has CDR1 SGDLS and CDR2 YYNGEE. Unmatched junction bases numbered 9, after V lost 2 bases and J lost 3 bases. The CDR3 is made up of 17 amino acids. This chain joins TRBV9 and TRBJ2-2, with TRBD2 identical over 8 bases. This TCR came from a male donor in good health and CMV-seronegative. The sequenced sample consisted of PBMCs. The CDR3, as DNA: TGTGCCAGCAGCGTTGTAGCGGGAAGGGGGTACACCGGGGAGCTGTTTTTT. Amino acids: CASSVVAGRGYTGELFF. Together with reference TRBV9 and TRBJ2-2, the CDR3 gives the full variable domain: DSGVTQTPKHLITATGQRVTLRCSPRSGDLSVYWYQQSLDQGLQFLIQYYNGEERAKGNILERFSAQQFPDLHSELNLSSLELGDSALYFCASSVVAGRGYTGELFFGEGSRLTVL.